This T cell receptor beta chain was captured by sequencing in a study of shared clonotypes between healthy human individuals. At the level of the study: With ages of 18 to 49, the donors were two women and three men. Donors had three CD4 naive, three CD4 memory, two CD8 naive and one CD8 memory plate apiece. Whole-study findings and limits: Depth was large, yet rarefaction showed that sorted-subset sequencing was incomplete. Clonotypes that were shared across a few donors made up approximately 5% of naive CD4 clonotypes.

V gave up 8 bases and J gave up 2 bases, with 11 bases separating them. The CDR3 consists of 13 residues. Germline V gene data show CDR1 as SNHLY and CDR2 as FYNNEI. Here immunoSEQ multiplex PCR was the method, and the copy in TCRdb shows in-frame clones only, minus some. The repertoire holds roughly 850,000 clones, with 96% as singletons. The naive CD8 population came from CD45RO-negative cells selected for CCR7, without terminally differentiated effector memory CD45RA+ cells. This clone was found once. The antigen is not known. Sample: naive CD8+ T cells sorted from blood. This clonotype originated in a young man in good health. This sequence joins TRBV2 and TRBJ2-3; either TRBD1 or TRBD2 may supply D (5 bases each). CDR3 protein: CASDGANTDTQYF. CDR3 nucleotides: TGTGCCAGCGACGGGGCGAACACAGATACGCAGTATTTT.